These T cell receptor beta chains were read from a single sample in a study of shared clonotypes between healthy human individuals. The protocol was immunoSEQ multiplex PCR, while the TCRdb copy is restricted to in-frame clones and leaves out a portion. Among roughly 2.5 million clones listed, around nine tenths were seen once. Sample: naive CD4+ T cells sorted from blood. Every receptor here comes from a man aged 18 to 30 in good health. Both conserved end residues are part of each CDR3. Each record gives: V gene, D gene, clone size, J gene, CDR3 protein, CDR3 DNA. The D gene is left open where the match is weak. Expanded clones get a size class; other rows say once, few or many, or leave the size out.

v_call: TRBV7-6
d_call: TRBD2
clone_size: NA
j_call: TRBJ2-3
cdr3_aa: CASSLWTGGSQSTDTQYF
cdr3_nt: TGTGCCAGCAGCTTATGGACGGGAGGGAGCCAAAGCACAGATACGCAGTATTTT

v_call: TRBV5-1
d_call: TRBD2
clone_size: NA
j_call: TRBJ2-2
cdr3_aa: CASSLWPSGRGVTGELFF
cdr3_nt: TGCGCCAGCAGCTTGTGGCCTAGCGGGAGAGGTGTCACCGGGGAGCTGTTTTTT

v_call: TRBV20-1
d_call: TRBD2
clone_size: once
j_call: TRBJ2-1
cdr3_aa: CSAPEGTMQFF
cdr3_nt: TGCAGTGCTCCCGAGGGGACTATGCAGTTCTTC

v_call: TRBV11-2
d_call: NA
clone_size: NA
j_call: TRBJ1-3
cdr3_aa: CASSLTTGPGNTIYF
cdr3_nt: TGTGCCAGCAGCCTGACTACGGGGCCTGGAAACACCATATATTTT

v_call: TRBV4-1
d_call: NA
clone_size: few
j_call: TRBJ1-1
cdr3_aa: CASSQDKGREAFF
cdr3_nt: TGCGCCAGCAGCCAAGATAAGGGCAGGGAAGCTTTCTTT

v_call: TRBV11-2
d_call: NA
clone_size: NA
j_call: TRBJ2-2
cdr3_aa: CASSLMRGTGELFF
cdr3_nt: TGTGCCAGCAGCCTAATGAGGGGGACCGGGGAGCTGTTTTTT

v_call: TRBV18
d_call: NA
clone_size: NA
j_call: TRBJ2-7
cdr3_aa: CASSQAGKQPLF
cdr3_nt: TGTGCCAGCTCACAGGCCGGGAAGCAGCCTCTCTTC

v_call: TRBV28
d_call: NA
clone_size: NA
j_call: TRBJ1-2
cdr3_aa: CASSSGSGGGYTF
cdr3_nt: TGTGCCAGCAGTTCCGGATCCGGGGGGGGCTACACCTTC

v_call: TRBV5-8
d_call: NA
clone_size: once
j_call: TRBJ2-7
cdr3_aa: CASSLWGSSYEQYF
cdr3_nt: TGTGCCAGCAGCTTGTGGGGGAGCTCCTACGAGCAGTACTTC

v_call: TRBV6-1
d_call: TRBD1
clone_size: NA
j_call: TRBJ1-6
cdr3_aa: CAIGRRGSPLHF
cdr3_nt: TGTGCCATCGGCCGCAGGGGGTCCCCCCTCCACTTT

v_call: TRBV6-5
d_call: TRBD1
clone_size: NA
j_call: TRBJ1-4
cdr3_aa: CASRGTGGSNEKLFF
cdr3_nt: TGTGCCAGCAGGGGGACAGGGGGATCTAATGAAAAACTGTTTTTT

v_call: TRBV4-3
d_call: TRBD2
clone_size: NA
j_call: TRBJ2-1
cdr3_aa: CASSQGTSGGYNEQFF
cdr3_nt: TGCGCCAGCAGCCAAGGGACTAGCGGGGGGTACAATGAGCAGTTCTTC

v_call: TRBV30
d_call: NA
clone_size: NA
j_call: TRBJ2-7
cdr3_aa: CAWSVNQATDEQYF
cdr3_nt: TGTGCCTGGAGTGTAAACCAGGCCACCGACGAGCAGTACTTC

v_call: TRBV2
d_call: NA
clone_size: few
j_call: TRBJ1-2
cdr3_aa: CASSESGGYTF
cdr3_nt: TGTGCCAGCAGTGAATCGGGTGGCTACACCTTC

v_call: TRBV9
d_call: TRBD2
clone_size: NA
j_call: TRBJ2-5
cdr3_aa: CASSPGRQETQYF
cdr3_nt: TGTGCCAGCAGCCCCGGGAGGCAAGAGACCCAGTACTTC

v_call: TRBV4-1
d_call: NA
clone_size: NA
j_call: TRBJ2-7
cdr3_aa: CASSHGQIDNHEQYF
cdr3_nt: TGCGCCAGCAGCCATGGACAGATCGACAATCACGAGCAGTACTTC